The next 3 T cell receptor beta chains were all read from a single sample in a study of T cells in Graves' hyperthyroidism and ophthalmopathy. Amplified TCR beta CDR3 regions derived from RNA transcripts. A set of HTBI primers served as the primers for a first-round RT-PCR of the TCR CDR3. TCRdb re-called the multiplex PCR reads through MiXCR, storing one row per CDR3 protein. The repertoire holds more than 500,000 distinct CDR3 sequences, with about 16% as singletons. Specimen: blood. These receptor sequences come from a woman aged 25 to 39 with Graves' ophthalmopathy.

This clonotype was seen only a few times. The chain recombines TRBV6-1 with TRBJ2-5; D is tentatively TRBD1 or TRBD2 (5 bases each). The CDR3 has 12 amino acids. Germline V lookup: CDR1 MNHNS, CDR2 SASEGT. Deletions cut 6 bases from V and 5 bases from J, with 10 bases between. The CDR3 nucleotides read TGTGCCAGCAGAAGACAGCGGGAGACCCAGTACTTC. This gives the protein CASRRQRETQYF.

This clonotype occurred a few times. The chain is built from TRBV20-1 and TRBJ2-2; unclear D gene. This CDR3 region has 13 residues. The V gene's germline CDR1 is DFQATT and CDR2 SNEGSKA (reference sequence). V was cut by 3 bases and J by 2 bases, with 7 bases left in between. CDR3 sequence: CSARLENTGELFF. The CDR3 DNA is TGCAGTGCTAGGTTGGAAAACACCGGGGAGCTGTTTTTT.

The gene calls are TRBV10-3 and TRBJ2-2; 12 nucleotides align to TRBD2. There are 15 residues in the CDR3. Germline V CDR1 and CDR2: ENHRY, SYGVKD. After removal of 7 bases from V and 6 bases from J, the junction contained 6 bases not matched to a gene. The CDR3 DNA reads TGTGCCATCACCATGACTAGCGGGAGCCCCGGGGAGCTGTTTTTT. This codes for CAITMTSGSPGELFF.